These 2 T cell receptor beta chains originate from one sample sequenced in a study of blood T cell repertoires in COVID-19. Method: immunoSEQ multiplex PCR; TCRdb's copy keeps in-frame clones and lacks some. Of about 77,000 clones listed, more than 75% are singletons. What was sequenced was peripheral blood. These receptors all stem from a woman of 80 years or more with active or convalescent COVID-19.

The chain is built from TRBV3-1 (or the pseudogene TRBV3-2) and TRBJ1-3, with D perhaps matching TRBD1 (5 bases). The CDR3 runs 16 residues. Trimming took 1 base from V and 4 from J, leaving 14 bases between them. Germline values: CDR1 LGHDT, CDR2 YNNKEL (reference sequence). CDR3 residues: CASSQVQGSRGNTIYF. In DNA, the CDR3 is TGTGCCAGCAGCCAAGTGCAGGGCTCACGAGGAAACACCATATATTTT.

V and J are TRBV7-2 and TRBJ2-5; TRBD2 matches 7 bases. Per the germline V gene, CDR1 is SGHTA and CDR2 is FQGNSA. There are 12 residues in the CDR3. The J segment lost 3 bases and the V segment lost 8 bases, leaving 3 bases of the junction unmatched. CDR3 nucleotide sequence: TGTGCCAGCTGGGGGGGAGAAGAGACCCAGTACTTC. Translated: CASWGGEETQYF.